The T cell receptor (beta chain) described here comes from a study of T-cell reconstitution after alpha-beta-depleted transplantation in children. Germline V gene sequence: CDR1 SGHDT, CDR2 YYEEEE. This CDR3 region has 18 residues. The V gene end was trimmed by 4 bases and the J gene end by 4 bases; junction bases not matched to a gene: 13. Molecular barcoding with unique molecular identifiers was used for the TCRbeta library. TCRdb passed the PCR reads through MiXCR, listing each CDR3 protein once. The repertoire holds about a million distinct CDR3 sequences, with roughly 29% as singletons. This chain links TRBV5-6 with TRBJ2-1; TRBD2 matches 11 bases. Here the sequenced sample was PBMCs, mostly from graft donor cells, taken 360 days after TCRalphabeta/CD19-depleted stem cell transplant. This clonotype was sampled from a boy in the first two years of life who had a stem cell transplant for SCID, so the T cells may come from the graft donor. CDR3 amino acids: CASSIGPGLAVLYNEQFF. In DNA form, the CDR3 reads TGTGCCAGCAGCATCGGGCCGGGACTAGCGGTTTTATACAATGAGCAGTTCTTC.